The 17 T cell receptor beta chains below all came from one sample that was sequenced in a study of T cell repertoires in cytomegalovirus infection. The antigens of these receptors remain unknown. MiXCR, run by TCRdb on the reads, gives a single entry per CDR3 protein. The table shows under 500,000 distinct CDR3 sequences, with more than 40% occurring only once. The material was cultured PBMCs, obtained from culture after CMV antigen stimulation. These TCRs come from a human donor in good health (CMV status not recorded). Some clones in this sample may be carry-over from other donors' samples.

The chain employs TRBV11-2 and TRBJ2-7; 7 nucleotides agree with TRBD2. CDR3 length: 15 amino acids. V was pared by 3 bases and J by 5 bases, with 10 bases of the junction left unmatched. Germline V gene sequence: CDR1 SGHAT, CDR2 FQNNGV. CDR3 region: CASSFRLASRDEQYF. CDR3 in DNA: TGTGCCAGCAGCTTCCGACTAGCCTCCCGGGACGAGCAGTACTTC.

This clonotype was counted between two and nine times. V and J are TRBV7-2 and TRBJ2-3, with 8 bases lining up with TRBD1. V lost 3 bases and J lost 5; bases outside the gene matches: 10. The CDR3 covers 16 residues. CDR1 SGHTA and CDR2 FQGNSA come from the germline V gene. The CDR3 protein is CASSFRGRGPRDTQYF. CDR3 coding DNA: TGTGCCAGCAGCTTTCGGGGCAGGGGGCCACGAGATACGCAGTATTTT.

This clonotype has only a few counts. This sequence joins TRBV12-3 or TRBV12-4 and TRBJ2-2, with 7 nucleotides matching TRBD1. Trimming removed 6 bases from V and 6 bases from J; junction bases left unmatched: 7. The CDR3 totals 14 residues. The CDR3 loop is CASSLTGRAGELFF. The CDR3 DNA follows: TGTGCCAGCAGCTTGACAGGGCGCGCCGGGGAGCTGTTTTTT.

The rearrangement uses TRBV18 and TRBJ2-1; 11 bases map to TRBD1. V lost 3 bases and J lost 8; bases outside the gene matches: 9. The V gene's germline CDR1 is KGHSH and CDR2 LQKENI. The CDR3 spans 16 residues. CDR3 nucleotides: TGTGCCAGCTCACCCTCGCCGGGACAGGGGGATGATGAGCAGTTCTTC. Protein product: CASSPSPGQGDDEQFF.

The V call is TRBV5-6, the J call TRBJ2-7; D unclear. The CDR3 totals 13 residues. Germline V gene sequence: CDR1 SGHDT, CDR2 YYEEEE. V was shortened by 4 bases and J by 4 bases, with 12 bases between the two germline ends. CDR3 sequence reads: CASSPTSLYEQYF. CDR3 bases: TGTGCCAGCAGCCCTACTTCATTGTACGAGCAGTACTTC. Based on the CDR3 plus reference TRBV5-6 and TRBJ2-7, the full variable domain is DAGVTQSPTHLIKTRGQQVTLRCSPKSGHDTVSWYQQALGQGPQFIFQYYEEEERQRGNFPDRFSGHQFPNYSSELNVNALLLGDSALYLCASSPTSLYEQYFGPGTRLTVT.

The chain's CDR3 is CASSPVTRGNTEAFF. In nucleotides, the CDR3 is TGTGCCAGCTCACCCGTGACCAGGGGAAACACTGAAGCTTTCTTT. The chain joins TRBV18 to TRBJ1-1, with TRBD1 as a possible D gene (6 bases). Germline V lookup: CDR1 KGHSH, CDR2 LQKENI. The V gene lost 3 bases and the J gene lost 2 bases, with 13 bases spanning the gap. CDR3 length: 15 amino acids.

This clonotype was observed many times. The chain links TRBV7-2 to TRBJ2-1; 8 bases are shared with TRBD2. Trimming at V came to 5 bases and at J to 7 bases, leaving 19 bases not matched to a gene. Germline CDR1 and CDR2: SGHTA and FQGNSA. The CDR3 contains 18 residues. The CDR3 coding sequence is TGTGCCAGCAGCCCAAGAGCCAGCGGGGGCGCCCAGGGGAATGAGCAGTTCTTC. It encodes CASSPRASGGAQGNEQFF.

This sequence joins TRBV12-3 or TRBV12-4 and TRBJ2-6, with D hard to call. The CDR3 loop spans 11 amino acids. Trimming cost V 5 bases and J 4 bases, with 0 bases left between them. The CDR3 reads CASSGANVLTF. The CDR3 region has the DNA TGTGCCAGCAGTGGGGCCAACGTCCTGACTTTC.

This clonotype has just one count. The chain employs TRBV4-3 and TRBJ2-1; 8 bases align to TRBD1. This CDR3 contains 13 residues. From germline, CDR1 is LGHNA and CDR2 YSLEER. V dropped 3 bases and J dropped 8; count of bases not matched to a gene: 3. Written as DNA, the CDR3 is TGCGCCAGCAGCCACGAGACAGGGGATGAGCAGTTCTTC. Its translation is CASSHETGDEQFF.

The chain is built from TRBV6-5 and TRBJ2-3; 13 nucleotides agree with TRBD2. The length of the CDR3 is 15 residues. Germline CDR1 reads MNHEY; CDR2 reads SVGAGI. V shed 4 bases and J 5 bases; nucleotides not matched to a gene: 3. In nucleotides, the CDR3 is TGTGCCAGCAGTTGGACTAGCGGGAGTAAAGATACGCAGTATTTT. Amino acid sequence: CASSWTSGSKDTQYF.

This clonotype was detected only once. CDR3 nucleotide sequence: TGTGCCAGCCGTCCGACTAGGGCCTACGAGCAGTACTTC. It codes for CASRPTRAYEQYF. The genes are TRBV6-1 and TRBJ2-7; TRBD2 might be the D (6 bases). CDR3 size: 13 residues. Trimming cost V 8 bases and J 2 bases, with 13 bases left between them. CDR1 MNHNS and CDR2 SASEGT come from the germline V gene.

The genes are TRBV3-1 and TRBJ2-3, with TRBD2 identical over 12 bases. The ends lost 4 bases at V and 3 bases at J; junction bases unmatched: 2. Looked up from germline, CDR1 is LGHDT and CDR2 is YNNKEL (reference sequence). The length of the CDR3 is 15 residues. The CDR3 is CASSLGTSGTDTQYF. The CDR3, as DNA: TGTGCCAGCAGCCTTGGGACTAGCGGGACAGATACGCAGTATTTT.

This clonotype was observed a few times. J is TRBJ2-1 and V is TRBV6-2 or TRBV6-3, with 9 positions matching TRBD2. After removal of 7 bases from V and 9 bases from J, the junction contained 19 bases not matched to a gene. Germline assignment: CDR1 MNHEY and CDR2 SVGEGT. The CDR3 has 17 amino acids. The CDR3 sequence is CASNWEAGGSPGREQFF. CDR3 nucleotides: TGTGCCAGCAACTGGGAAGCGGGAGGATCCCCGGGGCGTGAGCAGTTCTTC.

This clonotype was counted only a few times. The CDR3 spells CASSLHTGTSFYEQYF. CDR3 coding DNA: TGTGCCAGCAGCTTACATACCGGGACTAGCTTCTACGAGCAGTACTTC. The chain links TRBV7-2 to TRBJ2-7, with TRBD2 identical over 9 bases. Germline assignment: CDR1 SGHTA and CDR2 FQGNSA. J lost 3 bases, V lost 2 bases, and 8 bases had no gene match. The CDR3 runs 16 residues.

The V call is TRBV27, the J call TRBJ2-1, with 10 bases identical to TRBD1. V lost 6 bases and J lost 8; bases outside the gene matches: 4. CDR3 length equals 13 residues. Germline values: CDR1 MNHEY, CDR2 SMNVEV (reference sequence). CDR3 sequence: CASRKTGGDEQFF. CDR3 coding DNA: TGTGCCAGCAGAAAGACAGGGGGCGATGAGCAGTTCTTC.

This clonotype was counted a few times. The V call is TRBV2, the J call TRBJ2-5; D not certain. Germline CDR1 is SNHLY and CDR2 is FYNNEI. The V end lost 6 bases, the J end lost 5 bases, and 7 bases lay between the germline ends. The CDR3 has 11 amino acids. The CDR3 spells CASRLAETQYF. The CDR3 bases are TGTGCCAGCAGACTCGCCGAGACCCAGTACTTC.

The J gene is TRBJ1-5, the V gene TRBV4-3; possible D gene TRBD1, 5 bases. The CDR3 length is 15 residues. Trimming left V 0 bases short and J 7 bases short, with 13 bases between. The V gene's germline CDR1 is LGHNA and CDR2 YSLEER. CDR3 DNA sequence: TGCGCCAGCAGCCAAGATTCAAGGGGTGGCCAGCCCCAGCATTTT. Translated, it gives CASSQDSRGGQPQHF.